What follows describes a single TCR beta chain. Its target is not known. The germline V gene encodes CDR1 DFQATT and CDR2 SNEGSKA (reference sequence). Trimming removed 0 bases from V and 4 bases from J, with 15 bases in between. The CDR3 contains 15 residues. It was with a sample-barcoded 5' primer and a J-beta primer mix that a second PCR of roughly 6 to 12 cycles was run. TCRdb reanalysed the 5' RACE reads using MiXCR and keeps one entry per CDR3 protein. This sample yields about 640,000 distinct CDR3 sequences, of which under 70% are seen a single time; over 30% belongs to the top ten. The record originates from a study of blood T cells in healthy people across ages. Findings of the study overall: For the donors, CMV status was unknown and possibly confounded expanded clonotype changes.

The rearrangement links TRBV20-1 to TRBJ1-2, with no clear D. The source material was blood. The TCR was taken from a man between 60 and 75 years old in good health. CDR3 sequence: CSARDPGSVRYGYTF. CDR3 coding DNA: TGCAGTGCTAGAGATCCAGGTTCCGTCCGCTATGGCTACACCTTC.